This paragraph covers one T cell receptor beta chain sequence. Its target antigen remains unknown. No clone much larger than this one lies a single base away; base qualities are absent. High-throughput TCR beta sequencing profiled peripheral blood CD8+ and CD4+ T cells from healthy donors, Susac syndrome patients and multiple sclerosis patients. Healthy donors were age- and sex-matched controls. Bulk CD8+ and CD4+ T cells were purified by magnetic negative isolation, while CD8+ TEMRA cells were enriched using FACS. Blood was drawn into EDTA tubes, processed within 24 hours, and PBMCs were isolated by density gradient centrifugation. PBMCs intended for TCR sequencing were cryopreserved in liquid nitrogen and thawed later in a water bath at 37 degrees C. The sorted or isolated CD4+, CD8+ and CD8+ TEMRA cells reached a purity of at least 90%. The sample comes from a study of CD8 T cells in Susac syndrome (dated 2019 in TCRdb). As for the study more broadly: Whether CD8+ T cell activation and differentiation in Susac syndrome was antigen driven was tested using repertoire sequencing.

The research as a whole found: The TCR sequencing and HLA analysis was acknowledged to have included a relatively small number of individuals.

The CDR3, from cysteine to phenylalanine, totals 13 residues. The DNA shown is the 39-base CDR3, in frame from base 1. From the germline V gene, CDR1 is SGHTA and CDR2 is FQGNSA. V is trimmed back by 3 bases and J by 7 bases, and the junction contains 5 bases that no gene match accounts for. RNA was extracted using the RNeasy kit, and about 0.45 to 1 microgram was reverse transcribed with random hexamers. The immunoSEQ multiplex PCR assay, covering 54 Vbeta and 13 Jbeta segments, was used to amplify TCR beta CDR3 regions. PCR amplification bias was corrected by using a synthetic template baseline for primer optimization and computational correction. As for how the authors treated the data: Only productive sequences were kept, with reads annotated to V, D and J genes according to IMGT and analyzed in immunoSEQ Analyzer. To calculate clonality, Shannon entropy was normalized by log2 of the number of productive unique sequences and then subtracted from one. For each patient and control, public and private clones were evaluated among the 100 most prevalent clones. Susac-specific clones were defined as absent from healthy and MS cohorts, some 1,000 published viral clones and other ImmuneACCESS disease sequences. Starting from the raw public reads, TCRdb applied fastp trimming at Q25, assembled clones with MiXCR and retained in-frame beta chains. Each CDR3 protein appears once, grouped with its most common genes and DNA. TCRdb, not the original authors, processed these V and J calls. For this sample the table gives roughly 190,000 distinct CDR3 sequences, of which 85% to 95% were detected only once. The ten largest clones represent around 0.11% of the sample.

Sequences were obtained from CD4+ T cells from PBMCs. This TCR was recovered from a human donor in good health. This chain is built from TRBV7-2 and TRBJ2-7; 8 middle bases align to TRBD1. CDR3 reads: CASSLGTGTEQYF. Here is the DNA: TGTGCCAGCAGCTTGGGGACAGGAACTGAGCAGTACTTC.